This entry lists 11 T cell receptor beta chains sequenced from one sample in a study of T cell changes during pregnancy in multiple sclerosis. Assay: immunoSEQ multiplex PCR; the TCRdb copy retains only in-frame clones and omits some. This sample yields roughly 120,000 clones, of which roughly 90% are seen a single time; approximately 1.4% belongs to the top ten. Sequences were derived from peripheral blood, sampled in the third trimester of pregnancy. These receptors all stem from a female donor with multiple sclerosis, enrolled in a pregnancy study.

The chain employs TRBV10-2 and TRBJ2-7; a possible D gene is TRBD2 (5 bases). The CDR3 runs 11 residues. Trimming removed 7 bases at V and 5 bases at J, with 9 bases between. From germline, CDR1 is WSHSY and CDR2 SAAADI. CDR3 loop: CASTTSHEQYF. In DNA form, the CDR3 reads TGCGCCAGCACAACTAGTCACGAGCAGTACTTC.

This chain links TRBV7-9 with TRBJ1-2; D is unresolved. The CDR3 has 13 residues. Germline CDR1 SEHNR, CDR2 FQNEAQ (reference sequence). The V and J ends lost 3 bases and 6 bases respectively, with 11 bases between them. In DNA, the CDR3 is TGTGCCAGCAGCTTGGCTGACGGGAATGGCTACACCTTC. Translation gives CASSLADGNGYTF.

The rearrangement links TRBV6-1 to TRBJ2-7; TRBD2 matches at 8 bases. The CDR3 totals 15 residues. Germline V gene data show CDR1 as MNHNS and CDR2 as SASEGT. The V and J ends lost 4 bases and 2 bases, in that order; junction bases with no gene match: 7. The DNA for the CDR3 is TGTGCCAGCAGTGCCCTTAGCGGGGCTCCCTACGAGCAGTACTTC. It is translated as CASSALSGAPYEQYF.

This clone was detected only a few times. V is TRBV5-1 and J is TRBJ1-1; D gene unclear. The CDR3 runs to 15 residues. With 0 bases removed from V and 6 bases from J, the gap between germline ends came to 15 bases. CDR1 and CDR2 (germline): SGHRS, YFSETQ. This CDR3 reads CASSLDVEGRAEAFF. Written as DNA, the CDR3 is TGCGCCAGCAGCTTGGATGTAGAGGGTAGGGCTGAAGCTTTCTTT. The full variable domain, its missing parts supplied by reference TRBV5-1 and TRBJ1-1, is KAGVTQTPRYLIKTRGQQVTLSCSPISGHRSVSWYQQTPGQGLQFLFEYFSETQRNKGNFPGRFSGRQFSNSRSEMNVSTLELGDSALYLCASSLDVEGRAEAFFGQGTRLTVV.

This clone appeared a few times. The gene calls are TRBV30 and TRBJ1-1; D gene unclear. The CDR3 consists of 14 residues. The ends were cut back, 4 bases at V and 1 base at J, with 13 bases in the middle. Per germline, CDR1 GTSNPN and CDR2 SVGIG (reference sequence). The CDR3 reads CAWTRTEENTEAFF. The CDR3 DNA follows: TGTGCCTGGACGCGGACGGAGGAGAACACTGAAGCTTTCTTT.

This clone was seen once. The rearrangement joins TRBV5-1 to TRBJ2-3, with TRBD2 identical over 7 bases. Germline-derived CDR1 and CDR2 are SGHRS and YFSETQ. The CDR3 totals 13 residues. J gave up 6 bases and V 3 bases, and 4 bases lay outside the gene matches. The CDR3 sequence: CASSWGRGDTQYF. The CDR3 DNA reads TGCGCCAGCAGCTGGGGGAGGGGTGATACGCAGTATTTT.

This chain uses TRBV7-3 with TRBJ2-3, with 12 bases identical to TRBD2. The CDR3 has 16 amino acids. V gave up 5 bases and J gave up 6 bases; unmatched junction bases: 9. CDR1 and CDR2 (germline): SGHTA, FQGTGA. The CDR3 coding sequence is TGTGCCAGCAGCCCACTAGCGGGGGGCGGCCCGGATACGCAGTATTTT. It yields the protein CASSPLAGGGPDTQYF.

The chain links TRBV7-6 to TRBJ1-1, with 8 bases matching TRBD1. The CDR3 consists of 14 residues. Germline-derived CDR1 and CDR2 are SGHVS and FNYEAQ. V shed 2 bases and J 1 base; nucleotides not matched to a gene: 0. The CDR3 nucleotides are TGTGCCAGCAGCTTACAGGGGGCGAACACTGAAGCTTTCTTT. Amino acids: CASSLQGANTEAFF.

The rearrangement links TRBV7-6 to TRBJ2-3; 12 nucleotides line up with TRBD1. After removal of 5 bases from V and 6 bases from J, the junction contained 6 bases not matched to a gene. CDR3 length: 15 amino acids. From germline, CDR1 is SGHVS and CDR2 FNYEAQ. The CDR3 coding sequence is TGTGCCAGCAGCCGGGGACAGGGGGCAGGGGATACGCAGTATTTT. This translates into CASSRGQGAGDTQYF.

This sequence joins TRBV27 and TRBJ2-7; 7 bases map to TRBD2. The CDR3 contains 15 residues. CDR1 and CDR2 (germline): MNHEY, SMNVEV (reference sequence). The J segment lost 4 bases and the V segment lost 7 bases, leaving 13 bases of the junction unmatched. The CDR3 here is CASTGSSGGSYEQYF. CDR3 sequence (DNA): TGTGCCAGCACGGGATCTAGCGGAGGGAGTTACGAGCAGTACTTC.

The rearrangement uses TRBV7-3 and TRBJ2-3; 8 bases map to TRBD2. The V segment lost 3 bases and the J segment 2 bases; nucleotides outside the gene matches: 4. This CDR3 is built from 15 residues. Germline lookup yields CDR1 SGHTA and CDR2 FQGTGA. CDR3 sequence: CASSLGLGHTDTQYF. DNA for the CDR3: TGTGCCAGCAGCTTGGGACTAGGGCACACAGATACGCAGTATTTT.